One sample yielded the 14 T cell receptor beta chains listed below, sequenced in a study of T cells in Graves' hyperthyroidism and ophthalmopathy. Amplified TCR beta CDR3 regions came from RNA transcripts. A set of HTBI primers served as the primers for a first-round RT-PCR of the TCR CDR3. TCRdb passed the multiplex PCR reads through MiXCR, listing each CDR3 protein once. The table has under 450,000 distinct CDR3 sequences, 15% to 19% seen once; the top ten hold about 14%. Sequencing was carried out using blood. The source of these receptors is a young woman with Graves' hyperthyroidism.

CDR3 region: CASSPKEGPNTGELFF. The CDR3 DNA is TGTGCCAGCAGCCCGAAGGAGGGACCGAACACCGGGGAGCTGTTTTTT. This sequence joins TRBV7-9 and TRBJ2-2; a possible D gene is TRBD2 (6 bases). The CDR3 runs to 16 residues. Germline values: CDR1 SEHNR, CDR2 FQNEAQ (reference sequence). V was pared by 5 bases and J by 0 bases, with 13 bases between.

The rearrangement joins TRBV6-2 or TRBV6-3 to TRBJ2-5, with 9 bases matching TRBD1. The CDR3 sequence is 15 residues long. Trimming took 6 bases from V and 4 from J; bases not matched to a gene: 9. In germline, CDR1 is MNHEY, CDR2 SVGEGT. The CDR3 region has the DNA TGTGCCAGCAGCTGGGGGGACAGGGTGGGAGAGACCCAGTACTTC. It codes for CASSWGDRVGETQYF.

Concerning this clonotype: Given a much more abundant clone one base away, this may be a read error. The chain is built from TRBV12-3 or TRBV12-4 and TRBJ2-7, with 7 positions matching TRBD1. This CDR3 spans 12 amino acids. The CDR3 region has the DNA TGTGCCAGCAGTCCACAGGGGAACGAGCAGTGCTTC. This codes for CASSPQGNEQCF.

The V and J genes are TRBV11-1 and TRBJ2-3; TRBD2 aligns across 14 bases. The V and J ends lost 5 bases and 7 bases, in that order; junction bases with no gene match: 5. The CDR3 loop spans 15 amino acids. CDR1 is SGHAT and CDR2 is FQDESV in the germline V gene (reference sequence). CDR3 in amino acids: CASSKWTSGGYTQYF. The CDR3 DNA sequence: TGTGCCAGCAGCAAGTGGACTAGCGGGGGGTATACGCAGTATTTT.

About this clonotype itself: A read error may account for a junction end that differs from germline. The chain uses TRBV4-3 and TRBJ2-1; 10 bases agree with TRBD1. In germline, CDR1 is LGHNA, CDR2 YSLEER. The CDR3 consists of 15 residues. The CDR3: CTSSYRTGGSVEQFF. The CDR3 region has the DNA TGCACCAGCAGCTACCGGACAGGGGGATCGGTTGAGCAGTTCTTC.

V and J are TRBV14 and TRBJ2-5; 13 bases line up with TRBD2. The CDR3 is 17 residues long. V lost 3 bases and J lost 4; bases outside the gene matches: 8. The germline gives CDR1 SGHDN, CDR2 FVKESK. This chain's CDR3 is CASSQLIGLAGAETQYF. CDR3 coding DNA: TGTGCCAGCAGCCAGCTAATTGGACTAGCGGGGGCAGAGACCCAGTACTTC.

The V and J genes are TRBV20-1 and TRBJ2-7; D is unresolved. Per germline, CDR1 DFQATT and CDR2 SNEGSKA (reference sequence). The CDR3 totals 13 residues. Trimming shortened V by 5 bases and J by 6 bases, and 17 bases separated the two germline ends. The CDR3 bases are TGCAGTGCTCACTCCGGGTTCCCGGGCGAGCAGTACTTC. Translating gives CSAHSGFPGEQYF.

This chain connects TRBV7-6 to TRBJ1-1; no firm D call. Germline V lookup: CDR1 SGHVS, CDR2 FNYEAQ. The CDR3 has 13 amino acids. The germline V and J ends were trimmed by 3 bases and 7 bases, with 12 bases remaining between them. CDR3 bases: TGTGCCAGCAGCTTTCAGGAACGAGGTGAAGCTTTCTTT. It translates to CASSFQERGEAFF.

Here the CDR3 reads CASSLARGSSYNEQFF. In nucleotides, the CDR3 is TGTGCCAGCAGCTTAGCTCGGGGTAGCTCCTACAATGAGCAGTTCTTC. The chain has TRBV11-3 and TRBJ2-1; D may be TRBD2 (5 bases). This CDR3 is 16 amino acids long. The germline gives CDR1 SGHNT, CDR2 YENEEA. The V end was cut by 1 base, the J end by 0 bases, with 10 bases between.

The chain uses TRBV5-1 and TRBJ2-1, with no clear D. Between the trimmed V and J ends, which lost 6 bases and 9 bases, there was a span of 13 bases. Germline loops: CDR1 SGHRS, CDR2 YFSETQ. The CDR3 totals 12 residues. CDR3 nucleotides: TGCGCCAGCAATCTTGAACCGAGTGAGCAGTTCTTC. It translates to CASNLEPSEQFF.

This sequence joins TRBV6-1 and TRBJ2-7; D possibly matches TRBD1 or TRBD2 (5 bases each). CDR1 is MNHNS, CDR2 SASEGT, per germline. Trimming cost V 6 bases and J 2 bases, with 14 bases left between them. This CDR3 region has 14 residues. The CDR3 sequence: CASSPGTLTYEQYF. CDR3 DNA sequence: TGTGCCAGCAGCCCAGGGACGCTCACCTACGAGCAGTACTTC.

This clonotype was recorded a few times. The rearrangement uses TRBV6-4 and TRBJ1-5; possible D gene TRBD1, 5 bases. The germline gives CDR1 MRHNA, CDR2 SNTAGT. V was cut by 0 bases and J by 6 bases, with 15 bases left in between. The CDR3 loop spans 16 amino acids. CDR3 residues: CASSDSRQGRGQPQHF. CDR3 in DNA: TGTGCCAGCAGTGACTCGCGGCAGGGAAGGGGTCAGCCCCAGCATTTT.

This clonotype was counted ten times or more. The rearrangement uses TRBV6-1 and TRBJ2-1; the D gene is possibly TRBD1 (5 bases). Germline CDR1 reads MNHNS; CDR2 reads SASEGT. The CDR3 is 14 amino acids. The V end lost 3 bases, the J end lost 9 bases, and 15 bases lay between the germline ends. CDR3 coding DNA: TGTGCCAGCAGTGACAGGGCCTCTGCCCGTGAGCAGTTCTTC. It translates to CASSDRASAREQFF.

The V gene is TRBV5-1, the J gene TRBJ2-3, with 15 nucleotides matching TRBD2. This CDR3 contains 18 residues. Germline CDR1 is SGHRS and CDR2 is YFSETQ. After removal of 3 bases from V and 1 base from J, the junction contained 6 bases not matched to a gene. This chain's CDR3 is CASSYGLAGGPGTDTQYF. The CDR3, as DNA: TGCGCCAGCAGCTACGGACTAGCGGGGGGGCCTGGCACAGATACGCAGTATTTT.